These 14 T cell receptor beta chains share one sample of origin, sequenced in a study of regulatory T cells in long-lasting Graves disease. Arm-PCR of CDR3 regions with iRepertoire HTBI primers generated TCR beta libraries. TCRdb processed the multiplex PCR reads anew with MiXCR; each CDR3 protein has one entry. The sample includes about 380,000 distinct CDR3 sequences, around a sixth of them seen just once. Time point denoted: newly diagnosed GD, antithyroid drugs for less than 3 months. PBMC-extracted RNA yielded the TCR library. Sequencing was performed on peripheral blood mononuclear cells (PBMCs), taken at new diagnosis, from a patient treated with antithyroid drugs. The receptors were gathered from a female donor with Graves disease.

The chain links TRBV6-1 to TRBJ2-7; TRBD2 aligns across 10 bases. The CDR3 sequence is 17 residues long. The J segment lost 4 bases and the V segment lost 5 bases, leaving 14 bases of the junction unmatched. Germline V gene sequence: CDR1 MNHNS, CDR2 SASEGT. For the CDR3, the DNA is TGTGCCAGCAGTCCCGGACTAGCGGCGGACTCCCGGTACGAGCAGTACTTC. This sequence encodes CASSPGLAADSRYEQYF.

Many counts were recorded for this clonotype. This rearrangement joins TRBV4-3 to TRBJ2-3, with TRBD2 matching 7 bases. With 0 bases clipped from V and 4 bases from J, the junction kept 16 bases outside the gene matches. The CDR3 has 19 amino acids. CDR1 and CDR2 from the germline V gene are LGHNA and YSLEER. CDR3: CASSQDILADVGPPDTQYF. CDR3 coding DNA: TGCGCCAGCAGCCAAGATATTCTAGCGGACGTGGGGCCCCCAGATACGCAGTATTTT.

On this clonotype: A far larger clone is just one base off, so this is likely a read error. V gene TRBV2 combines with J gene TRBJ2-7; 14 nucleotides line up with TRBD2. The CDR3 consists of 19 residues. Germline trimming cut 7 bases from V and 7 bases from J; bases unmatched to any gene: 21. CDR1 and CDR2 from the germline V gene are SNHLY and FYNNEI. The CDR3 here is CASMPGLAGEKGSYNEQYF. The CDR3 DNA sequence: TGTGCCAGCATGCCGGGACTAGCGGGAGAGAAAGGCTCCTACAATGAGCAGTACTTC.

This clonotype appeared many times. The chain recombines TRBV12-5 with TRBJ1-6; TRBD1 might be the D (5 bases). Germline lookup yields CDR1 LGHNT and CDR2 FRNRAP. The CDR3 loop spans 15 amino acids. The V and J ends lost 4 bases and 8 bases respectively, with 15 bases between them. Here the CDR3 reads CASGSRTKGDSPLHF. CDR3 coding DNA: TGTGCTAGTGGTTCACGGACCAAAGGGGATTCACCCCTCCACTTT.

In its sample, this clonotype was seen a few times. The rearrangement links TRBV6-1 to TRBJ2-7; possibly TRBD1 or TRBD2 for D (6 bases each). Germline assignment: CDR1 MNHNS and CDR2 SASEGT. CDR3 length: 15 residues. V was trimmed by 7 bases and J by 3 bases, leaving 19 bases between them. The CDR3 sequence is CASTAGGTTYYEQYF. The CDR3 DNA follows: TGTGCCAGCACCGCCGGCGGGACAACGTACTACGAGCAGTACTTC.

This clonotype showed up many times. The chain combines TRBV3-1 with TRBJ2-3; D is unclear. Germline V lookup: CDR1 LGHDT, CDR2 YNNKEL (reference sequence). This CDR3 region has 11 residues. The germline V and J ends were trimmed by 4 bases and 8 bases, with 7 bases remaining between them. The CDR3, as DNA: TGTGCCAGCAGCCGGGCCGGTACGCAGTATTTT. Translation gives CASSRAGTQYF.

This clonotype was counted at least ten times. The rearrangement uses TRBV3-1 and TRBJ2-1, with TRBD2 identical over 11 bases. V dropped 0 bases and J dropped 7; count of bases not matched to a gene: 8. The CDR3 contains 17 residues. Germline V gene sequence: CDR1 LGHDT, CDR2 YNNKEL (reference sequence). In DNA form, the CDR3 reads TGTGCCAGCAGCCAAGATCCTCGGACTAGCGGGCTGAATGAGCAGTTCTTC. Protein product: CASSQDPRTSGLNEQFF.

This clonotype was seen many times. The CDR3 sequence is CASSSINLDEKLFF. For the CDR3, the DNA is TGTGCCAGCAGCTCCATAAACTTAGATGAAAAACTGTTTTTT. J is TRBJ1-4 and V is TRBV27; D is unresolved. The CDR3 contains 14 residues. CDR1 is MNHEY and CDR2 is SMNVEV in the germline V gene (reference sequence). V was trimmed by 6 bases and J by 6 bases, leaving 14 bases between them.

This clonotype was detected only a few times. The V and J genes are TRBV5-1 and TRBJ2-6, with D unclear. Germline CDR1 SGHRS, CDR2 YFSETQ. The CDR3 sequence is 15 residues long. The ends were cut back, 2 bases at V and 0 bases at J, with 6 bases in the middle. In DNA, the CDR3 is TGCGCCAGCAGCTTTGACGGCTCTGGGGCCAACGTCCTGACTTTC. Its translation is CASSFDGSGANVLTF. The whole variable domain, remainder taken from reference TRBV5-1 and TRBJ2-6, is KAGVTQTPRYLIKTRGQQVTLSCSPISGHRSVSWYQQTPGQGLQFLFEYFSETQRNKGNFPGRFSGRQFSNSRSEMNVSTLELGDSALYLCASSFDGSGANVLTFGAGSRLTVL.

This clonotype was seen more than once but under ten times. The junction differs from germline at one of its ends, possibly a read error. The chain combines TRBV24-1 with TRBJ2-1, with TRBD2 identical over 10 bases. The V gene's germline CDR1 is KGHDR and CDR2 SFDVKD. The CDR3 has 18 amino acids. As DNA, the CDR3 is TGTGCCACCAGTGATGAGTCTAGCGGGAGCCGAGCCTACAATGAGCAGTCCTTC. Residues: CATSDESSGSRAYNEQSF.

This clonotype was found a few times. The V and J genes are TRBV19 and TRBJ1-1, with D perhaps matching TRBD1 (6 bases). CDR1 is LNHDA and CDR2 is SQIVND in the germline V gene (reference sequence). V gave up 5 bases and J gave up 5 bases, with 15 bases separating them. The CDR3 extends over 14 amino acids. The CDR3 DNA reads TGTGCCAGTAGTCGCCAGGGGCCATCTACTGAAGCTTTCTTT. As protein: CASSRQGPSTEAFF.

This chain joins TRBV6-1 and TRBJ1-4; D unclear. V lost 4 bases, J lost 7 bases, and 13 bases lay in between. The CDR3 is made up of 14 amino acids. Per the germline V gene, CDR1 is MNHNS and CDR2 is SASEGT. The CDR3 here is CASSVFDAPEKLFF. Written as DNA, the CDR3 is TGTGCCAGCAGTGTCTTCGATGCACCTGAAAAACTGTTTTTT.

Ten or more counts support this clonotype. The chain uses TRBV20-1 and TRBJ2-5, with D hard to call. Germline CDR1 reads DFQATT; CDR2 reads SNEGSKA (reference sequence). V was trimmed by 0 bases and J by 1 base, leaving 12 bases between them. This CDR3 comprises 15 residues. Here the CDR3 reads CSARDSRAVQETQYF. The CDR3 nucleotides are TGCAGTGCTAGAGATTCAAGGGCGGTCCAAGAGACCCAGTACTTC.

This clonotype came up a few times. This sequence joins TRBV6-5 and TRBJ2-2, with TRBD2 identical over 9 bases. This CDR3 comprises 16 residues. Germline V gene lookup returns CDR1 MNHEY and CDR2 SVGAGI. V trimming: 2 bases; J trimming: 5 bases; junction bases outside the gene matches: 6. In DNA, the CDR3 is TGTGCCAGCAGTTACCCTGAGGGACTAGCAACCGGGGAGCTGTTTTTT. Translation: CASSYPEGLATGELFF.